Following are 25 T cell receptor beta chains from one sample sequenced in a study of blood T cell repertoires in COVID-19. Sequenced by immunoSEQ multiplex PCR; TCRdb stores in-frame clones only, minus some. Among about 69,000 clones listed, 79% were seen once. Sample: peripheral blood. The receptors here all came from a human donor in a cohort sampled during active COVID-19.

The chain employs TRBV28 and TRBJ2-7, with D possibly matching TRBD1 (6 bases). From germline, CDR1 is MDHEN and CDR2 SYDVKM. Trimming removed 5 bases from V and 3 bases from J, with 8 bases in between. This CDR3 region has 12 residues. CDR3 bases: TGTGCCAGCAGTCGGGACATCTACGAGCAGTACTTC. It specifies CASSRDIYEQYF.

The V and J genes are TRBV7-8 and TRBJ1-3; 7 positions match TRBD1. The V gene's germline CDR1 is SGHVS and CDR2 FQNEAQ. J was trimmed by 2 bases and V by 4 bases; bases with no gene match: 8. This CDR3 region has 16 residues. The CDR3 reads CASSYRQGITGNTIYF. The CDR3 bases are TGTGCCAGCAGCTATCGACAGGGCATAACTGGAAACACCATATATTTT.

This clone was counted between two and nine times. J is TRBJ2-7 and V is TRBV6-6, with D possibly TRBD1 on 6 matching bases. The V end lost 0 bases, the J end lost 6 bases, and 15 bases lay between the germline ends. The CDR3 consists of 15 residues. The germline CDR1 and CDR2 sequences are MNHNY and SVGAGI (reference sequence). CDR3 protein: CASSYSGALAGEQYF. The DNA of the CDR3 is TGTGCCAGCAGTTACTCGGGGGCCCTCGCTGGCGAGCAGTACTTC.

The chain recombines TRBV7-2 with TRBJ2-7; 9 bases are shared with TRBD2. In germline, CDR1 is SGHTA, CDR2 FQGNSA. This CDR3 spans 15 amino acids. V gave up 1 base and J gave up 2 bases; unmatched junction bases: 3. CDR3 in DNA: TGTGCCAGCAGCTTAGGAGGCGGGAGGGCCTACGAGCAGTACTTC. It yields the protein CASSLGGGRAYEQYF.

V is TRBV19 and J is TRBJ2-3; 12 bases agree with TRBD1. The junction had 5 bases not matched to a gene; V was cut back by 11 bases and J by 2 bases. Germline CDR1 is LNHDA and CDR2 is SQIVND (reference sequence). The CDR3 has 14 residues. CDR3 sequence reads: CASRDRGHTDTQYF. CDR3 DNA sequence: TGTGCCTCTAGGGACAGGGGGCACACAGATACGCAGTATTTT. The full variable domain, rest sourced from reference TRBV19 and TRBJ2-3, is DGGITQSPKYLFRKEGQNVTLSCEQNLNHDAMYWYRQDPGQGLRLIYYSQIVNDFQKGDIAEGYSVSREKKESFPLTVTSAQKNPTAFYLCASRDRGHTDTQYFGPGTRLTVL.

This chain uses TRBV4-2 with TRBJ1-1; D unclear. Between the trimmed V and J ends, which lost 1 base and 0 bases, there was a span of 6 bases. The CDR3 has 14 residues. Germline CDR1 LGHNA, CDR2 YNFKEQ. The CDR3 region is CASSQARVNTEAFF. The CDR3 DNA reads TGTGCCAGCAGCCAAGCCCGGGTGAACACTGAAGCTTTCTTT.

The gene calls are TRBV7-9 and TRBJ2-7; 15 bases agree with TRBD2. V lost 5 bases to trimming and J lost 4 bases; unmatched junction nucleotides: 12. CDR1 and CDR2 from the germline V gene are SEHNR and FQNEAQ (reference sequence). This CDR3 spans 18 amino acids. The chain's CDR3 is CASSPGTSGRQEPYEQYF. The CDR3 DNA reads TGTGCCAGCAGCCCCGGGACTAGCGGGAGGCAGGAACCTTACGAGCAGTACTTC.

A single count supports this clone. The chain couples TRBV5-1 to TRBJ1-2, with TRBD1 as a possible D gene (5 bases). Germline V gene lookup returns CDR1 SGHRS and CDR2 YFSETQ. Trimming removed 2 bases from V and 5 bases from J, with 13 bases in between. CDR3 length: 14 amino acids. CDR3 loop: CASSLNIGTYGYTF. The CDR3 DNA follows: TGCGCCAGCAGCTTAAATATAGGGACTTATGGCTACACCTTC.

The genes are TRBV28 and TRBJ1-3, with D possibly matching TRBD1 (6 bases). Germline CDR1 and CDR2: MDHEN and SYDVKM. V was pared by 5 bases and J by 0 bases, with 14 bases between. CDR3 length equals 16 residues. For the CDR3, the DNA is TGTGCCAGCAGTCCCCAGGGACACCACTCTGGAAACACCATATATTTT. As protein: CASSPQGHHSGNTIYF.

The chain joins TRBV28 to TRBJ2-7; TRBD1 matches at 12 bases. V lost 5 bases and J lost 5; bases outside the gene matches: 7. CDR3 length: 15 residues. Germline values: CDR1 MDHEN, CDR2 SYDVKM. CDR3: CASSLYGTGGHEQYF. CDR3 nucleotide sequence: TGTGCCAGCAGTCTATATGGGACAGGGGGCCACGAGCAGTACTTC.

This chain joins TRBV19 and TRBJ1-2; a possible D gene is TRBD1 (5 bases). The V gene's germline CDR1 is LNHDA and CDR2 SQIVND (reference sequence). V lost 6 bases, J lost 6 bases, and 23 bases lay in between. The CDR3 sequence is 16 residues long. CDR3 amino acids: CASSSTLWQQVNGYTF. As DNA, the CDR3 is TGTGCCAGTAGCTCAACGTTATGGCAACAGGTGAATGGCTACACCTTC.

CDR3 DNA sequence: TGTGCCAGCAGAGAAGGGACAGGCGGTTTCCAAGAGACCCAGTACTTC. Translated, it gives CASREGTGGFQETQYF. V and J are TRBV27 and TRBJ2-5; 8 bases match TRBD1. CDR3 length: 16 amino acids. The V segment lost 6 bases and the J segment 1 base; nucleotides outside the gene matches: 10. Per the germline V gene, CDR1 is MNHEY and CDR2 is SMNVEV (reference sequence).

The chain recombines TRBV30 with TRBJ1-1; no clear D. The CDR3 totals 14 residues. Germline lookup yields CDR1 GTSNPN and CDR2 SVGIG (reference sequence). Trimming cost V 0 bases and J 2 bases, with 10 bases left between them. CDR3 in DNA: TGTGCCTGGAGTGTTCTCGGACTTAACACTGAAGCTTTCTTT. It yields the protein CAWSVLGLNTEAFF.

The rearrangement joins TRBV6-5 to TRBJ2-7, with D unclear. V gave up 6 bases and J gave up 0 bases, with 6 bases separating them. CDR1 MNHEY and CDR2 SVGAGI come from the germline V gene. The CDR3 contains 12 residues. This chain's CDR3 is CASRAVSYEQYF. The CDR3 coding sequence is TGTGCCAGCAGAGCCGTCTCCTACGAGCAGTACTTC.

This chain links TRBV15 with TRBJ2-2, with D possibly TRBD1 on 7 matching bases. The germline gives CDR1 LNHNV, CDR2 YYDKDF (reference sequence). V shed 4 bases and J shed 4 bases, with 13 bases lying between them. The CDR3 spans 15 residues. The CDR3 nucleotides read TGTGCCACCAGCACAGGGGGGCCCGGCACCGGGGAGCTGTTTTTT. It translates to CATSTGGPGTGELFF.

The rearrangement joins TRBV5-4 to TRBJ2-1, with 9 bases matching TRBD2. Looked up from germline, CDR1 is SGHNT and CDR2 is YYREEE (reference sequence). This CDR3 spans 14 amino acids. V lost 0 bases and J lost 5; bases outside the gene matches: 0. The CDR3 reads CASSLGLADNEQFF. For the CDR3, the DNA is TGTGCCAGCAGCTTGGGACTAGCGGACAATGAGCAGTTCTTC. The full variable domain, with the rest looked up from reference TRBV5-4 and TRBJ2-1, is ETGVTQSPTHLIKTRGQQVTLRCSSQSGHNTVSWYQQALGQGPQFIFQYYREEENGRGNFPPRFSGLQFPNYSSELNVNALELDDSALYLCASSLGLADNEQFFGPGTRLTVL.

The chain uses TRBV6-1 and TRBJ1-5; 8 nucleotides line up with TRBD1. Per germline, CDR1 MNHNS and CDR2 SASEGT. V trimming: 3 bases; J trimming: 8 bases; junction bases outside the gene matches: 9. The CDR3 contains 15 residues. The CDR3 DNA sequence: TGTGCCAGCAGTGATTTTCAGACAGGGGAAAAGCCCCAGCATTTT. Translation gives CASSDFQTGEKPQHF.

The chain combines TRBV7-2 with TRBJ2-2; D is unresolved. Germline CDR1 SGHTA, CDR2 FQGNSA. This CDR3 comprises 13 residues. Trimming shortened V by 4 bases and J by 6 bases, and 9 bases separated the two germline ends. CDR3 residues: CASSSPRAGELFF. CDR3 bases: TGTGCCAGCAGCTCCCCCCGGGCCGGGGAGCTGTTTTTT.

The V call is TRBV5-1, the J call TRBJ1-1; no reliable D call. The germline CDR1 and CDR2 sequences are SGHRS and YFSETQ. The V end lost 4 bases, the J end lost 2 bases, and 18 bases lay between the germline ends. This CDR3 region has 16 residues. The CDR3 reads CASSLQLMELNTEAFF. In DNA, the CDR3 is TGCGCCAGCAGCCTCCAATTGATGGAGCTAAACACTGAAGCTTTCTTT.

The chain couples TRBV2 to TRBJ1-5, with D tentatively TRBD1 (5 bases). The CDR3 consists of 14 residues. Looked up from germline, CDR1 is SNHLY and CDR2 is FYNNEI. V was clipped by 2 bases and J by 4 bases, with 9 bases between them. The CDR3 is CASSESGFNQPQHF. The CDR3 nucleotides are TGTGCCAGCAGTGAATCAGGGTTTAATCAGCCCCAGCATTTT.

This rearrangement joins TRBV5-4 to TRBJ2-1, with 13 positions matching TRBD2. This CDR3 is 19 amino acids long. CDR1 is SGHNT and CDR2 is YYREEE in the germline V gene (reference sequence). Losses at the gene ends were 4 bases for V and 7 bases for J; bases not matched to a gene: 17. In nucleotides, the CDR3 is TGTGCCAGCAGCCCGGGACTAGCGGGATCCTTTAGGGGGACAAATGAGCAGTTCTTC. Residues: CASSPGLAGSFRGTNEQFF. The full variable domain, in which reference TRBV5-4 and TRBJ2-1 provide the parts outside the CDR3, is ETGVTQSPTHLIKTRGQQVTLRCSSQSGHNTVSWYQQALGQGPQFIFQYYREEENGRGNFPPRFSGLQFPNYSSELNVNALELDDSALYLCASSPGLAGSFRGTNEQFFGPGTRLTVL.

CDR3 sequence: CASSRTTGGLYVNTEAFF. In DNA, the CDR3 is TGCGCCAGCAGTCGGACGACAGGGGGCCTCTACGTGAACACTGAAGCTTTCTTT. V and J are TRBV23-1 and TRBJ1-1; TRBD1 matches at 10 bases. TRBV23-1 is known as an ORF, though its function is uncertain. This CDR3 contains 18 residues. Trimming removed 4 bases from V and 0 bases from J; junction bases left unmatched: 11.

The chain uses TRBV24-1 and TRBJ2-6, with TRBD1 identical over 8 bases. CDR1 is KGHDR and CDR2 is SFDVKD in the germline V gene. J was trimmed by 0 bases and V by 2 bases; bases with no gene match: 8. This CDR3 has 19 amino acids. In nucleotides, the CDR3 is TGTGCCACCAGTGATTCGCTGGACAGGGCCAGCTCTGGGGCCAACGTCCTGACTTTC. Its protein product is CATSDSLDRASSGANVLTF.

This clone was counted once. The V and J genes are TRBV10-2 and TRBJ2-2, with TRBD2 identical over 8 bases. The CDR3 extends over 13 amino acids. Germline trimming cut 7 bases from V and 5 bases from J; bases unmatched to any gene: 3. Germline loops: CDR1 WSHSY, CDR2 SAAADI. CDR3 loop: CASKLAGTGELFF. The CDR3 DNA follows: TGCGCCAGCAAATTAGCGGGAACCGGGGAGCTGTTTTTT.

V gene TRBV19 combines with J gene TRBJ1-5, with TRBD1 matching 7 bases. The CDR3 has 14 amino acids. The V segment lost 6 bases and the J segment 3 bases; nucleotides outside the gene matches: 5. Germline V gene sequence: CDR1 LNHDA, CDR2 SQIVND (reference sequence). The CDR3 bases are TGTGCCAGTAGCCCCGACAGGGACAATCAGCCCCAGCATTTT. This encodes CASSPDRDNQPQHF.